A selection of T cell receptor beta chains follows, all from one sample in a study of cytomegalovirus exposure and HLA in healthy donors. Assay used: immunoSEQ multiplex PCR; TCRdb lists only in-frame clones, some missing. The repertoire includes 150,000 to 200,000 clones, 86% of them detected once, and more than 1.2% sits in the top ten. The specimen sequenced was PBMCs. These receptors all come from a woman aged 18 to 35 in good health and CMV-seronegative. Both conserved end residues are part of each CDR3. The order of the fields is J gene, V gene, clone size, D gene, CDR3 DNA, CDR3 protein. D genes are given only for firm matches. A clone size is listed for some rows: how often the clone was seen (once, few, many), or a class if it is expanded.

TRBJ2-1	TRBV5-1	NA	NA	TGCGCCAGCAGCTCGGGACAAGCGACCTACAATGAGCAGTTCTTC	CASSSGQATYNEQFF
TRBJ2-1	TRBV6-1	NA	NA	TGTGCCAGCAGTGAAGGGGCAGGGCGATACAATGAGCAGTTCTTC	CASSEGAGRYNEQFF
TRBJ2-1	TRBV30	many	NA	TGTGCCTGGAGGATCCGAACAGGGCAAGGGTTCTTC	CAWRIRTGQGFF
TRBJ1-2	TRBV11-2	NA	NA	TGTGCCAGCAGCTCAATACAGAGAAGCTATGGCTACACCTTC	CASSSIQRSYGYTF
TRBJ2-7	TRBV5-1	NA	NA	TGCGCCAGCAGCTTTGAGGACAGCTACGAGCAGTACTTC	CASSFEDSYEQYF
TRBJ2-1	TRBV7-9	once	NA	TGTGCCATGGGGCGGGAAGCCTACAATGAGCAGTTCTTC	CAMGREAYNEQFF
TRBJ1-5	TRBV6-4	NA	NA	TGTGCCAGCAGTGCTCAGAGCAATCAGCCCCAGCATTTT	CASSAQSNQPQHF
TRBJ2-1	TRBV29-1	NA	NA	TGCAGCGTTGGATTTCCTAGCTCCTACAATGAGCAGTTCTTC	CSVGFPSSYNEQFF
TRBJ2-1	TRBV9	NA	TRBD2	TGTGCCAGCAGCGTAGGGTTGGGGGGACTAGGATCGGCGAATGAGCAGTTCTTC	CASSVGLGGLGSANEQFF
TRBJ2-1	TRBV9	NA	TRBD1	TGTGCCAGCAGCGTTGGACAGGGCAGGACGGTGGACAACAATGAGCAGTTCTTC	CASSVGQGRTVDNNEQFF
TRBJ1-1	TRBV4-2	few	NA	TGTGCCAGCAGCCAAGACGGGGGCACTGAAGCTTTCTTT	CASSQDGGTEAFF
TRBJ2-3	TRBV5-4	NA	NA	TGTGCCAGCAGCTTGAACCCAGCGGGCGACACAGATACGCAGTATTTT	CASSLNPAGDTDTQYF
TRBJ2-2	TRBV9	few	NA	TGTGCCAGCAGCGCGGACAGAAACACCGGGGAGCTGTTTTTT	CASSADRNTGELFF
TRBJ1-1	TRBV6-1	NA	NA	TGTGCCAGCAGCGACGACAGGCCGTACACTGAAGCTTTCTTT	CASSDDRPYTEAFF
TRBJ1-1	TRBV6-6	once	TRBD1	TGTGCCAGCAGGCAGGGGGCTGAAGCTTTCTTT	CASRQGAEAFF
TRBJ2-2	TRBV4-2	few	NA	TGTGCCAGCAGCCAAGAGGGGGCTAGTTGGGTGGAGCTGTTTTTT	CASSQEGASWVELFF
TRBJ1-6	TRBV6-6	few	TRBD1	TGTGCCAGCAGTTCCCCGGGACAGCGGAATTCACCCCTCCACTTT	CASSSPGQRNSPLHF
TRBJ2-7	TRBV5-4	NA	TRBD2	TGTGCCAGCAGCCCCGGGACTAGCGGGACCTACGAGCAGTACTTC	CASSPGTSGTYEQYF
TRBJ1-3	TRBV5-6	once	TRBD1	TGTGCCAGCAGCCCCCGGGACAGCTCTGGAAACACCATATATTTT	CASSPRDSSGNTIYF
TRBJ2-1	TRBV7-2	NA	NA	TGTGCCAGCAGCTTACTGTATGTCAGGAATGAGCAGTTCTTC	CASSLLYVRNEQFF
TRBJ1-2	TRBV5-1	NA	TRBD1	TGCGCCAGCAACCCCATAGGGGGCAGGACGTCCGGCTATGGCTACACCTTC	CASNPIGGRTSGYGYTF
TRBJ2-1	TRBV12-5	NA	TRBD1	TGTGCTAGTGGTTCCCTGACAGGGGTTGAGTTCTTC	CASGSLTGVEFF
TRBJ2-7	TRBV7-9	NA	NA	TGTGCCAGCAGCTTATTTGACTTCGGGAGTTTCGAGCAGTACTTC	CASSLFDFGSFEQYF
TRBJ2-4	TRBV5-8	NA	NA	TGTGCCAGCAGCAACCCGACGGGAGCCAAAAACATTCAGTACTTC	CASSNPTGAKNIQYF
TRBJ2-3	TRBV27	NA	TRBD1	TGTGCCAGCAGTTTATCACAGGGGGGCACAGATACGCAGTATTTT	CASSLSQGGTDTQYF
TRBJ1-1	TRBV19	NA	TRBD1	TGTGCCAGTAGTCGGACAGGGCTTATAAACACTGAAGCTTTCTTT	CASSRTGLINTEAFF
TRBJ1-1	TRBV5-4	NA	NA	TGTGCCAGCAGCTTGTTTGGAAAAGGGATGAGGGCTGAAGCTTTCTTT	CASSLFGKGMRAEAFF
TRBJ1-1	TRBV2	NA	TRBD1	TGTGCCAGCACTAGGGACAGAGTAAGCACTGAAGCTTTCTTT	CASTRDRVSTEAFF
TRBJ2-2	TRBV25-1	NA	TRBD2	TGTGCCAGCAGTGAGTCGTGGGGAGGGATAAACACCGGGGAGCTGTTTTTT	CASSESWGGINTGELFF
TRBJ2-3	TRBV29-1	NA	TRBD2	TGCAGCGTTGATGGCAGCGGGGGGGCTTTCACAGATACGCAGTATTTT	CSVDGSGGAFTDTQYF
TRBJ2-5	TRBV10-1	few	NA	TGCGCCAGCAGTCGAGAATTGGAGGAGACCCAGTACTTC	CASSRELEETQYF
TRBJ1-1	TRBV19	NA	TRBD1	TGTGCCAGTAGTTGGACAGGGGCGAACACTGAAGCTTTCTTT	CASSWTGANTEAFF